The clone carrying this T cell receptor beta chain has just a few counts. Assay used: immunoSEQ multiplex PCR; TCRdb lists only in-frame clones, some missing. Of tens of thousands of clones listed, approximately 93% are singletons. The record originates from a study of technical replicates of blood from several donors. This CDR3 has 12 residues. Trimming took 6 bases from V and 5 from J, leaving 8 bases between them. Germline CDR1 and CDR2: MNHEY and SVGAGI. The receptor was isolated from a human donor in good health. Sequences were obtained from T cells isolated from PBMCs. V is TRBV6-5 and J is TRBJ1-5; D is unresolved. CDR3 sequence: CASRTPHQPQHF. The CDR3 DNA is TGTGCCAGCAGGACTCCTCATCAGCCCCAGCATTTT.